This T cell receptor (beta chain) was found in a study of Tregs in tolerant kidney transplant recipients. At the level of the study: Related graft donors supplied nonmyeloablative bone marrow transplants, and mixed chimerism was transient.

The table came from immunoSEQ multiplex PCR; TCRdb's copy has only in-frame clones and leaves some out. The table has about 83,000 clones, nearly 98% seen once. Whole-study results and caveats: No direct test of biological reproducibility was done here. Findings come from small patient numbers and require larger validation.

Details on this clone: Its antigen is unknown.

Trimming cost V 0 bases and J 4 bases; bases outside gene matches: 9. Germline V gene sequence: CDR1 SGDLS, CDR2 YYNGEE. The CDR3 consists of 16 residues. The sequence was collected from a human donor who received a combined kidney and bone marrow transplant. The sample in question was CD4+ T cells from blood, obtained before the transplant. This chain links TRBV9 with TRBJ1-2, with 7 bases aligning to TRBD1. CDR3 nucleotide sequence: TGTGCCAGCAGCGTAGACCCACAGGGGACCGTCTATGGCTACACCTTC. This codes for CASSVDPQGTVYGYTF.